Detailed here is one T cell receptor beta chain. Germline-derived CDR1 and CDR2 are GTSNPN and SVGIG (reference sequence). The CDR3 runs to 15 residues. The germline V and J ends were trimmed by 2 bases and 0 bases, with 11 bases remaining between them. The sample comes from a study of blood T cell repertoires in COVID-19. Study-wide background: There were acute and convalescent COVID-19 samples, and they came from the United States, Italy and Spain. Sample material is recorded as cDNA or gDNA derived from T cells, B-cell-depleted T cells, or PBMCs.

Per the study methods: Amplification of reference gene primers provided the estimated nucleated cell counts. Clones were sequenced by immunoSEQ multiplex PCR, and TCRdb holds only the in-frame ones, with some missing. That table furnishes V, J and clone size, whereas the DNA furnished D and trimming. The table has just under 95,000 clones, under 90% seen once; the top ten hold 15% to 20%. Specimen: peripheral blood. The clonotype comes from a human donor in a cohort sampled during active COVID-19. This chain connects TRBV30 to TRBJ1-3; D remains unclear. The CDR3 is CAWSNNGDSGNTIYF. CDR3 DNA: TGTGCCTGGAGTAACAATGGTGACTCTGGAAACACCATATATTTT.